This entry describes one T cell receptor (beta chain). Its antigen remains unidentified. No base-level quality is on record; no much larger clone is a single base apart. The CDR3 contains 17 residues, cysteine and phenylalanine counted. CDR3 DNA is the only sequence kept; it has 51 bases, read in frame from the first base. Based on the germline V gene, the CDR1 and CDR2 sequences are SGHTA and FQGNSA. Trimmed from V: 1 base; trimmed from J: 7 bases; junction bases lacking a gene match: 12. This sample was sequenced with an Illumina HiSeq 1500. TCRdb applied fastp at Q25 and MiXCR to the public reads, then kept only in-frame beta chains. Here each entry gathers all rows of one CDR3 protein and keeps the most common genes and DNA. The sample table lists roughly 600,000 distinct CDR3 sequences, less than 25% of them with a count of one. The ten largest account for 7% to 9% of the sample. The data were obtained in a study of T cell repertoires in cytomegalovirus infection (dated by TCRdb to between 2017 and 2020). For the wider study: Because public TCR beta signatures pointed to carriage of CMV infection together with the matching HLA type, the HLA type of each donor mattered for the analysis. What the authors observed across the whole study: Cumulative frequency of public TCR beta family members discriminated carriers of CMV infection plus the relevant HLA type in this cohort and an independent approximately 400-donor cohort. The ex vivo response was dominated by HLA-C-restricted CMV-specific TCR beta clonotypes, and the single most frequent clonotype in two of eight donors was supplied by these HLA-C-restricted clonotypes.

The receptor chain draws on TRBV7-2 and TRBJ2-1, with 8 central nucleotides matching TRBD2. This sequence originates from a human donor in good health (CMV status not recorded). Some clones in this sample may be carry-over from other donors' samples. The sequenced sample was CD8+ T cells from PBMCs. The CDR3 corresponds to CASSLGPSGGQGNEQFF. The DNA sequence reads TGTGCCAGCAGCTTAGGTCCCAGCGGGGGTCAGGGGAATGAGCAGTTCTTC.